These 32 T cell receptor beta chains originate from one sample sequenced in a study of blood T cell repertoires in COVID-19. Only in-frame clones appear in the TCRdb table, and some are missing; sequencing was by immunoSEQ multiplex PCR. The table includes over 150,000 clones, under 90% detected once. The sample taken for sequencing was PBMCs or T cells enriched from blood (not recorded which). All receptors come from a man aged 50 to 60 who had recovered from COVID-19.

The chain couples TRBV7-6 to TRBJ2-2; 10 bases are a match to TRBD1. The CDR3 has 16 residues. Germline V gene sequence: CDR1 SGHVS, CDR2 FNYEAQ. The trim removed 3 bases at V and 5 bases at J, leaving 6 bases unmatched. The CDR3 sequence is CASSFTTGGRTGELFF. In DNA form, the CDR3 reads TGTGCCAGCAGCTTTACGACAGGGGGCAGGACCGGGGAGCTGTTTTTT.

This clone counts as medium-sized. V and J are TRBV4-3 and TRBJ1-6; D is uncertain. This CDR3 has 16 residues. The germline V gene has CDR1 LGHNA and CDR2 YSLEER. The V end was cut by 0 bases, the J end by 3 bases, with 9 bases between. CDR3 nucleotides: TGCGCCAGCAGCCAAGAGGGAGACTACTATAATTCACCCCTCCACTTT. Amino acid sequence: CASSQEGDYYNSPLHF.

This clone was observed a single time. The chain links TRBV6-5 to TRBJ1-6, with 12 bases lining up with TRBD1. Germline V lookup: CDR1 MNHEY, CDR2 SVGAGI. This CDR3 is built from 16 residues. Losses at the gene ends were 4 bases for V and 6 bases for J; bases not matched to a gene: 4. The DNA for the CDR3 is TGTGCCAGCAGTTCCGGGACAGGGGGCCTTAATTCACCCCTCCACTTT. Translated: CASSSGTGGLNSPLHF.

The table lists this clone with a count of one. V gene TRBV9 combines with J gene TRBJ2-3; D is unclear. The V gene lost 0 bases and the J gene lost 0 bases, with 8 bases spanning the gap. In germline, CDR1 is SGDLS, CDR2 YYNGEE. The CDR3 runs 15 residues. Written as DNA, the CDR3 is TGTGCCAGCAGCGTAGTAAGCCTCAGCACAGATACGCAGTATTTT. It yields the protein CASSVVSLSTDTQYF.

This clone was seen more than once but under ten times. The chain has TRBV19 and TRBJ1-4; D is unclear. Trimming removed 5 bases from V and 3 bases from J, with 19 bases in between. CDR1 is LNHDA and CDR2 is SQIVND in the germline V gene (reference sequence). This CDR3 contains 17 residues. The CDR3: CASSPDPTGAANEKLFF. CDR3 sequence (DNA): TGTGCCAGTAGTCCGGACCCCACCGGAGCGGCTAATGAAAAACTGTTTTTT.

V usage is TRBV19 and J usage is TRBJ2-1; D is ambiguous. The CDR3 spans 16 residues. V lost 1 base to trimming and J lost 0 bases, with 10 bases between them. Germline V gene sequence: CDR1 LNHDA, CDR2 SQIVND (reference sequence). The CDR3 sequence is CASSIAAVGSYNEQFF. The CDR3 nucleotides read TGTGCCAGTAGTATAGCCGCGGTCGGCTCCTACAATGAGCAGTTCTTC.

The chain couples TRBV4-2 to TRBJ2-7; a possible D gene is TRBD1 (5 bases). CDR3 length equals 18 residues. The V end was cut by 0 bases, the J end by 0 bases, with 18 bases between. Germline V gives CDR1 LGHNA, CDR2 YNFKEQ. CDR3 region: CASSQDRRSGQDSYEQYF. The DNA for the CDR3 is TGTGCCAGCAGCCAAGATCGGAGATCCGGACAAGACTCCTACGAGCAGTACTTC.

The V and J genes are TRBV7-8 and TRBJ2-1; 10 positions agree with TRBD1. This CDR3 is 15 amino acids long. Trimming at V came to 5 bases and at J to 6 bases, leaving 7 bases not matched to a gene. Germline V gene sequence: CDR1 SGHVS, CDR2 FQNEAQ. The CDR3 here is CASSPPDRGANEQFF. The CDR3, as DNA: TGTGCCAGCAGCCCCCCGGACAGGGGGGCCAATGAGCAGTTCTTC.

This clone was seen a few times. The rearrangement uses TRBV9 and TRBJ1-1, with TRBD1 matching 8 bases. The ends lost 4 bases at V and 5 bases at J; junction bases unmatched: 7. CDR1 SGDLS and CDR2 YYNGEE come from the germline V gene. This CDR3 has 14 residues. CDR3 in amino acids: CASSQGASGTEAFF. DNA of the CDR3: TGTGCCAGCAGCCAGGGGGCATCGGGTACTGAAGCTTTCTTT.

The CDR3, as DNA: TGTGCCAGCAGTGGGGGACTAGCGGGGGCTGCGGTATACGAGCAGTACTTC. Translated, it gives CASSGGLAGAAVYEQYF. The chain employs TRBV6-1 and TRBJ2-7; the match to TRBD2 covers 14 bases. Trimming at V came to 4 bases and at J to 4 bases, leaving 9 bases not matched to a gene. Germline-derived CDR1 and CDR2 are MNHNS and SASEGT. The CDR3 totals 17 residues.

CDR3 nucleotide sequence: TGTGCCAGCAAACGGGGGACAGGGTTCCCCGGGGAGCTGTTTTTT. Protein sequence: CASKRGTGFPGELFF. V and J are TRBV28 and TRBJ2-2; 9 positions agree with TRBD1. The CDR3 has 15 residues. V lost 7 bases and J lost 6; bases outside the gene matches: 9. The germline V gene encodes CDR1 MDHEN and CDR2 SYDVKM.

The chain has TRBV6-5 and TRBJ2-7; 10 bases map to TRBD2. Germline V CDR1 and CDR2: MNHEY, SVGAGI. The CDR3 totals 15 residues. Losses at the gene ends were 6 bases for V and 1 base for J; bases not matched to a gene: 6. This CDR3 is CASRITSGASYEQYF. The CDR3 coding sequence is TGTGCCAGCAGAATCACTAGCGGGGCATCCTACGAGCAGTACTTC.

The chain employs TRBV14 and TRBJ2-7, with D unclear. The germline gives CDR1 SGHDN, CDR2 FVKESK. V was trimmed by 0 bases and J by 9 bases, leaving 12 bases between them. The CDR3 spans 13 residues. The CDR3 DNA is TGTGCCAGCAGCCAAGATGGCGGCAGTTGGCAGTACTTC. It specifies CASSQDGGSWQYF.

This clone was detected only once. Other DNA sequences of this sample code for an identical CDR3. The chain recombines TRBV6-5 with TRBJ1-3, with 7 bases lining up with TRBD1. The V gene end was trimmed by 6 bases and the J gene end by 0 bases; junction bases not matched to a gene: 2. The germline CDR1 and CDR2 sequences are MNHEY and SVGAGI. CDR3 length: 14 residues. CDR3 DNA: TGTGCCAGCAGGAGGGACAGCTCTGGAAACACCATATATTTT. Protein sequence: CASRRDSSGNTIYF.

J is TRBJ1-2 and V is TRBV7-9; 11 nucleotides match TRBD1. CDR3 length: 18 amino acids. The J segment lost 14 bases and the V segment lost 2 bases, leaving 22 bases of the junction unmatched. CDR1 is SEHNR and CDR2 is FQNEAQ in the germline V gene (reference sequence). As DNA, the CDR3 is TGTGCCAGCAGCTTAACCGGGACAGGGGGTGCCCATGGGCCGGGGAGGACCTTC. As protein: CASSLTGTGGAHGPGRTF.

The chain combines TRBV5-8 with TRBJ2-3, with 10 positions matching TRBD1. Germline CDR1 reads SGHTS; CDR2 reads YDEGEE. This CDR3 comprises 15 residues. V shed 7 bases and J 4 bases; nucleotides not matched to a gene: 9. The DNA of the CDR3 is TGTGCCAGCCCAACATCAGGGACAGGGGCAGATACGCAGTATTTT. It translates to CASPTSGTGADTQYF.

This CDR3 is CASGDRSNTGELFF. In DNA, the CDR3 is TGTGCCAGCGGCGACAGGTCGAACACCGGGGAGCTGTTTTTT. This chain links TRBV2 with TRBJ2-2; a weak D match, TRBD1 (6 bases). Trimming cost V 8 bases and J 0 bases, with 10 bases left between them. The CDR3 is 14 residues long. Germline CDR1 reads SNHLY; CDR2 reads FYNNEI.

V usage is TRBV7-6 and J usage is TRBJ2-7; 7 nucleotides line up with TRBD1. Germline CDR1 SGHVS, CDR2 FNYEAQ. With V trimmed by 4 bases and J by 6 bases, 3 bases remained unmatched. This CDR3 is built from 12 residues. The CDR3 here is CASSYSGGEQYF. CDR3 DNA sequence: TGTGCCAGCAGCTATTCAGGGGGCGAGCAGTACTTC.

Regarding this clone: At one end, the junction sequence differs from germline, possibly due to a read error. This chain joins TRBV4-1 and TRBJ1-6; 7 bases match TRBD1. Germline values: CDR1 MGHRA, CDR2 YSYEKL. The CDR3 contains 15 residues. The CDR3 bases are TGCGCCAGCAGCGAAGAGCCGGGACAGAATTCACCCCTCCACTTT. It translates to CASSEEPGQNSPLHF.

The chain carries TRBV3-1 (or the pseudogene TRBV3-2) and TRBJ2-3; 8 bases fit TRBD2. V lost 2 bases to trimming and J lost 2 bases; unmatched junction nucleotides: 12. The CDR3 loop spans 18 amino acids. CDR1 is LGHDT, CDR2 YNNKEL, per germline (reference sequence). CDR3 DNA sequence: TGTGCCAGCAGCCAATTCTTTCTGAGCGGGGGCCCCACAGATACGCAGTATTTT. It yields the protein CASSQFFLSGGPTDTQYF.

This sequence joins TRBV7-2 and TRBJ2-3; D ambiguous. The CDR3 has 14 residues. Germline CDR1 is SGHTA and CDR2 is FQGNSA. V was clipped by 2 bases and J by 1 base, with 7 bases between them. CDR3 DNA sequence: TGTGCCAGCAGCTTATTCCCCGGCACAGATACGCAGTATTTT. It is translated as CASSLFPGTDTQYF.

V is TRBV5-1 and J is TRBJ2-1; TRBD1 aligns across 7 bases. The CDR3 has 14 residues. Germline V gene sequence: CDR1 SGHRS, CDR2 YFSETQ. Losses at the gene ends were 2 bases for V and 5 bases for J; bases not matched to a gene: 4. CDR3 sequence: CASSLNRGDNEQFF. CDR3 DNA: TGCGCCAGCAGCTTAAACAGGGGTGACAATGAGCAGTTCTTC.

The chain is built from TRBV5-6 and TRBJ2-7; 9 bases match TRBD1. Germline values: CDR1 SGHDT, CDR2 YYEEEE. The CDR3 has 15 amino acids. J was trimmed by 3 bases and V by 4 bases; bases with no gene match: 8. The CDR3 DNA reads as TGTGCCAGCAGCCTTCCAGGGACAGGGTACTACGAGCAGTACTTC. This encodes CASSLPGTGYYEQYF.

This sequence joins TRBV20-1 and TRBJ1-5; 9 nucleotides line up with TRBD1. V was pared by 3 bases and J by 4 bases, with 4 bases of the junction left unmatched. The germline gives CDR1 DFQATT, CDR2 SNEGSKA (reference sequence). This CDR3 region has 14 residues. This CDR3 is CSASKDRGNQPQHF. CDR3 sequence (DNA): TGCAGTGCTAGTAAGGACAGGGGTAATCAGCCCCAGCATTTT.

The chain employs TRBV5-1 and TRBJ1-5, with D tentatively TRBD1 (6 bases). The germline V gene has CDR1 SGHRS and CDR2 YFSETQ. CDR3 length equals 14 residues. V gave up 2 bases and J gave up 4 bases, with 10 bases separating them. The CDR3 sequence is CASSFGGSNQPQHF. Written as DNA, the CDR3 is TGCGCCAGCAGCTTTGGGGGCTCAAATCAGCCCCAGCATTTT.

This rearrangement joins TRBV3-1 (or the pseudogene TRBV3-2) to TRBJ1-2; D gene unclear. Trimming stripped 3 bases from V and 10 bases from J, with 9 bases between. Germline CDR1 and CDR2: LGHDT and YNNKEL (reference sequence). The CDR3 covers 11 residues. The CDR3 sequence is CASSQSLLYTF. In DNA form, the CDR3 reads TGTGCCAGCAGCCAGAGCCTCCTCTACACCTTC.

The chain recombines TRBV5-6 with TRBJ2-7, with D perhaps TRBD2 (5 bases). V dropped 4 bases and J dropped 6 bases, with 20 bases sitting between them. Germline V CDR1 and CDR2: SGHDT, YYEEEE. The CDR3 has 15 residues. The CDR3 reads CASSRGALDAGEQYF. CDR3 in DNA: TGTGCCAGCAGCCGAGGAGCTCTAGATGCGGGCGAGCAGTACTTC. The full variable domain, its missing parts supplied by reference TRBV5-6 and TRBJ2-7, is DAGVTQSPTHLIKTRGQQVTLRCSPKSGHDTVSWYQQALGQGPQFIFQYYEEEERQRGNFPDRFSGHQFPNYSSELNVNALLLGDSALYLCASSRGALDAGEQYFGPGTRLTVT.

This chain links TRBV7-2 with TRBJ2-2, with unresolved D. Germline V gives CDR1 SGHTA, CDR2 FQGNSA. V was clipped by 0 bases and J by 4 bases, with 12 bases between them. The CDR3 length is 16 residues. The CDR3 region is CASSLALGRGTGELFF. In DNA form, the CDR3 reads TGTGCCAGCAGCTTAGCTCTGGGTAGAGGCACCGGGGAGCTGTTTTTT.

This clone was observed a single time. This chain connects TRBV7-2 to TRBJ2-7, with D perhaps matching TRBD1 (5 bases). Trimming left V 3 bases short and J 6 bases short, with 15 bases between. This CDR3 has 14 amino acids. Germline CDR1 is SGHTA and CDR2 is FQGNSA. The CDR3 region is CASSFSLAQAEQYF. CDR3 nucleotides: TGTGCCAGCAGCTTTTCGCTCGCACAGGCCGAGCAGTACTTC. The whole variable domain, filled in from reference TRBV7-2 and TRBJ2-7, reads GAGVSQSPSNKVTEKGKDVELRCDPISGHTALYWYRQSLGQGLEFLIYFQGNSAPDKSGLPSDRFSAERTGGSVSTLTIQRTQQEDSAVYLCASSFSLAQAEQYFGPGTRLTVT.

This sequence joins TRBV25-1 and TRBJ1-2, with a tentative D call TRBD1 (5 bases). This CDR3 is 13 amino acids long. The V and J ends lost 7 bases and 8 bases respectively, with 17 bases between them. The germline V gene encodes CDR1 MGHDK and CDR2 SYGVNS. This chain's CDR3 is CASTPSWGWGYTF. The CDR3 nucleotides are TGTGCCAGCACCCCAAGTTGGGGCTGGGGCTACACCTTC.

This sequence joins TRBV6-5 and TRBJ1-5; TRBD1 matches at 7 bases. There are 15 residues in the CDR3. CDR1 is MNHEY, CDR2 SVGAGI, per germline. V dropped 10 bases and J dropped 0; count of bases not matched to a gene: 9. The CDR3 region has the DNA TGTGCCATCCCGGGACAGTACTATAGCAATCAGCCCCAGCATTTT. This translates into CAIPGQYYSNQPQHF.

A single count supports this clone. This chain joins TRBV7-2 and TRBJ1-6, with a possible D match to TRBD1 (5 bases). Deletions cut 5 bases from V and 7 bases from J, with 18 bases between. The CDR3 covers 16 residues. The germline V gene has CDR1 SGHTA and CDR2 FQGNSA. In DNA, the CDR3 is TGTGCCAGCAGCCTCAGGGTACCCCAAACCAATTCACCCCTCCACTTT. The encoded protein is CASSLRVPQTNSPLHF.